What follows are 27 T cell receptor beta chains derived from one specimen sequenced in a study of neoadjuvant nivolumab and ipilimumab in lung cancer. Clones were sequenced by immunoSEQ multiplex PCR, and TCRdb holds only the in-frame ones, with some missing. Of more than 10,000 clones in the sample, around 70% were seen once. The sequenced sample was peripheral blood, obtained after neoadjuvant nivolumab, alone or with ipilimumab, at or shortly before surgery. These receptor sequences come from an adult with non-small cell lung cancer.

A single count supports this clone. The chain recombines TRBV30 with TRBJ2-3; the match to TRBD2 covers 7 bases. CDR1 GTSNPN and CDR2 SVGIG come from the germline V gene (reference sequence). The CDR3 is made up of 13 amino acids. V shed 1 base, J shed 5 bases, and the junction held 3 bases outside the gene matches. The CDR3 is CAWSGLAGDTQYF. The CDR3 DNA follows: TGTGCCTGGAGTGGCTTAGCGGGAGATACGCAGTATTTT.

This chain connects TRBV4-2 to TRBJ2-1, with 10 bases aligning to TRBD2. Germline V gene data show CDR1 as LGHNA and CDR2 as YNFKEQ. The CDR3 length is 16 residues. V lost 5 bases, J lost 5 bases, and 9 bases stayed unmatched. This CDR3 reads CASSSRTSGVNNEQFF. CDR3 DNA sequence: TGTGCCAGCAGCTCTCGGACTAGCGGAGTCAACAATGAGCAGTTCTTC.

V is TRBV5-1 and J is TRBJ2-7, with D possibly called TRBD1 or TRBD2 (5 bases each). The CDR3 covers 15 residues. V lost 3 bases to trimming and J lost 7 bases, with 20 bases between them. Looked up from germline, CDR1 is SGHRS and CDR2 is YFSETQ. CDR3 residues: CASSWEGLPGREQYF. CDR3 coding DNA: TGCGCCAGCAGCTGGGAAGGCCTCCCAGGGAGAGAGCAGTACTTC.

This chain joins TRBV7-9 and TRBJ1-1; D gene unclear. This CDR3 comprises 14 residues. Germline V gene lookup returns CDR1 SEHNR and CDR2 FQNEAQ (reference sequence). V was trimmed by 1 base and J by 0 bases, leaving 6 bases between them. The CDR3 spells CASSLGVMNTEAFF. CDR3 in DNA: TGTGCCAGCAGCTTAGGGGTCATGAACACTGAAGCTTTCTTT. Together with reference TRBV7-9 and TRBJ1-1, the CDR3 gives the full variable domain: DTGVSQNPRHKITKRGQNVTFRCDPISEHNRLYWYRQTLGQGPEFLTYFQNEAQLEKSRLLSDRFSAERPKGSFSTLEIQRTEQGDSAMYLCASSLGVMNTEAFFGQGTRLTVV.

CDR3 amino acids: CASSLSGGGDGYTF. In DNA form, the CDR3 reads TGTGCCAGCAGCCTCAGCGGGGGGGGAGATGGCTACACCTTC. The genes are TRBV7-9 and TRBJ1-2; D may be TRBD1 (5 bases). The CDR3 length is 14 residues. Trimming pared 5 bases from V and 6 bases from J, leaving 16 bases between. Germline V gene sequence: CDR1 SEHNR, CDR2 FQNEAQ (reference sequence).

In its sample, this clone was seen a few times. This chain uses TRBV11-2 with TRBJ2-1; unclear D gene. The CDR3 extends over 13 amino acids. CDR1 is SGHAT, CDR2 FQNNGV, per germline. V lost 8 bases and J lost 8, with 16 bases in between. The chain's CDR3 is CASAKGVNYEQFF. DNA for the CDR3: TGTGCCAGCGCCAAGGGCGTCAATTATGAGCAGTTCTTC.

The V and J genes are TRBV5-1 and TRBJ2-7; 8 bases align to TRBD1. Germline V gene sequence: CDR1 SGHRS, CDR2 YFSETQ. With 4 bases clipped from V and 1 base from J, the junction kept 4 bases outside the gene matches. The CDR3 runs 14 residues. CDR3 bases: TGCGCCAGCAGCCCGGACAGGGCGTCCTACGAGCAGTACTTC. Protein product: CASSPDRASYEQYF.

This rearrangement joins TRBV6-5 to TRBJ1-2; 7 positions match TRBD1. The V segment lost 5 bases and the J segment 1 base; nucleotides outside the gene matches: 7. Germline V gene lookup returns CDR1 MNHEY and CDR2 SVGAGI. This CDR3 region has 15 residues. This chain's CDR3 is CASSTTGAHNYGYTF. The CDR3 DNA follows: TGTGCCAGCAGTACTACAGGGGCACATAACTATGGCTACACCTTC.

This clone was found a few times. The chain recombines TRBV5-1 with TRBJ2-5; D remains unclear. V was pared by 1 base and J by 5 bases, with 12 bases between. In germline, CDR1 is SGHRS, CDR2 YFSETQ. The CDR3 totals 14 residues. As DNA, the CDR3 is TGCGCCAGCAGCTTGTTTGGATCCGGGGAGACCCAGTACTTC. It specifies CASSLFGSGETQYF.

J is TRBJ2-1 and V is TRBV7-2, with no clear D. Per the germline V gene, CDR1 is SGHTA and CDR2 is FQGNSA. The CDR3 sequence is 13 residues long. V lost 5 bases and J lost 7, with 12 bases in between. The CDR3 loop is CASSAPSHNEQFF. DNA for the CDR3: TGTGCCAGCAGCGCGCCGAGTCATAATGAGCAGTTCTTC. The complete variable domain, with remaining parts taken from reference TRBV7-2 and TRBJ2-1, reads GAGVSQSPSNKVTEKGKDVELRCDPISGHTALYWYRQSLGQGLEFLIYFQGNSAPDKSGLPSDRFSAERTGGSVSTLTIQRTQQEDSAVYLCASSAPSHNEQFFGPGTRLTVL.

This chain connects TRBV11-3 to TRBJ1-1; no definite D call. The CDR3 has 11 residues. V lost 2 bases to trimming and J lost 9 bases, with 7 bases between them. Germline lookup yields CDR1 SGHNT and CDR2 YENEEA. CDR3 in DNA: TGTGCCAGCAGCTTAAGCCGAAAAGCTTTCTTT. It is translated as CASSLSRKAFF. Drawing the rest from reference TRBV11-3 and TRBJ1-1, the complete variable domain is EAGVVQSPRYKIIEKKQPVAFWCNPISGHNTLYWYLQNLGQGPELLIRYENEEAVDDSQLPKDRFSAERLKGVDSTLKIQPAELGDSAVYLCASSLSRKAFFGQGTRLTVV.

The chain employs TRBV30 and TRBJ1-2; 8 bases fit TRBD1. Germline CDR1 reads GTSNPN; CDR2 reads SVGIG (reference sequence). CDR3 length: 15 residues. After removal of 5 bases from V and 3 bases from J, the junction contained 11 bases not matched to a gene. DNA for the CDR3: TGTGCCTGGGACGATCGGACAGGGAAATACTATGGCTACACCTTC. Its translation: CAWDDRTGKYYGYTF. The variable domain in full, with the rest retrieved from reference TRBV30 and TRBJ1-2, is SQTIHQWPATLVQPVGSPLSLECTVEGTSNPNLYWYRQAAGRGLQLLFYSVGIGQISSEVPQNLSASRPQDRQFILSSKKLLLSDSGFYLCAWDDRTGKYYGYTFGSGTRLTVV.

V usage is TRBV9 and J usage is TRBJ2-3; 8 nucleotides agree with TRBD2. The V gene's germline CDR1 is SGDLS and CDR2 YYNGEE. With V trimmed by 4 bases and J by 4 bases, 8 bases remained unmatched. This CDR3 has 15 amino acids. CDR3 sequence: CASSPSGSSADTQYF. The CDR3 nucleotides read TGTGCCAGCAGCCCAAGCGGGAGCTCAGCAGATACGCAGTATTTT. Together with reference TRBV9 and TRBJ2-3, the CDR3 gives the full variable domain: DSGVTQTPKHLITATGQRVTLRCSPRSGDLSVYWYQQSLDQGLQFLIQYYNGEERAKGNILERFSAQQFPDLHSELNLSSLELGDSALYFCASSPSGSSADTQYFGPGTRLTVL.

This clone was counted a single time. The rearrangement uses TRBV7-2 and TRBJ1-2; no definite D call. This CDR3 has 12 amino acids. Germline V CDR1 and CDR2: SGHTA, FQGNSA. The V and J ends lost 4 bases and 4 bases respectively, with 7 bases between them. CDR3 sequence (DNA): TGTGCCAGCAGCTCAAACAGCTATGGCTACACCTTC. It encodes CASSSNSYGYTF.

V usage is TRBV18 and J usage is TRBJ2-7; tentative D call: TRBD2 (7 bases). The CDR3 has 14 amino acids. The ends were cut back, 3 bases at V and 3 bases at J, with 12 bases in the middle. CDR1 and CDR2 from the germline V gene are KGHSH and LQKENI. CDR3 DNA: TGTGCCAGCTCACCCGGACTAGGGGGCTACGAGCAGTACTTC. Translation gives CASSPGLGGYEQYF.

V is TRBV6-1 and J is TRBJ1-5, with D maybe TRBD1 (5 bases). This CDR3 has 15 amino acids. Between the trimmed V and J ends, which lost 4 bases and 5 bases, there was a span of 15 bases. Germline CDR1 reads MNHNS; CDR2 reads SASEGT. CDR3 DNA: TGTGCCAGCAGTGCCGGACACTCAGGAGATCAGCCCCAGCATTTT. It encodes CASSAGHSGDQPQHF.

This rearrangement joins TRBV4-1 to TRBJ2-5, with D perhaps assigned TRBD1 or TRBD2 (5 bases each). The CDR3 sequence is 15 residues long. Per the germline V gene, CDR1 is MGHRA and CDR2 is YSYEKL. The V end was cut by 1 base, the J end by 5 bases, with 14 bases between. The CDR3 region is CASSQVGETAETQYF. The CDR3 DNA follows: TGCGCCAGCAGCCAAGTGGGGGAAACAGCGGAGACCCAGTACTTC.

The J gene is TRBJ2-1, the V gene TRBV5-1, with 7 bases lining up with TRBD2. Looked up from germline, CDR1 is SGHRS and CDR2 is YFSETQ. V dropped 0 bases and J dropped 12; count of bases not matched to a gene: 3. The CDR3 contains 12 residues. The CDR3, as DNA: TGCGCCAGCAGCTTGGGACTAGCCGTGCAGTTCTTC. Translating gives CASSLGLAVQFF.

The V and J genes are TRBV6-4 and TRBJ1-5; D gene uncertain. CDR3 length: 12 amino acids. Trimming shortened V by 8 bases and J by 11 bases, and 16 bases separated the two germline ends. Germline V gene sequence: CDR1 MRHNA, CDR2 SNTAGT. The CDR3 spells CASLDGPEAQHF. CDR3 nucleotides: TGTGCCAGCCTTGATGGGCCCGAGGCCCAGCATTTT.

This rearrangement joins TRBV7-2 to TRBJ2-5, with D tentatively TRBD2 (7 bases). Germline assignment: CDR1 SGHTA and CDR2 FQGNSA. V lost 5 bases, J lost 6 bases, and 19 bases lay in between. The CDR3 runs to 15 residues. The CDR3 DNA is TGTGCCAGCAGCAGGGCGGGTCAGCGGGACAAGACCCAGTACTTC. It codes for CASSRAGQRDKTQYF.

This clone was recorded only once. This rearrangement joins TRBV11-3 to TRBJ2-3; 7 positions agree with TRBD2. Per germline, CDR1 SGHNT and CDR2 YENEEA. The junction had 3 bases not matched to a gene; V was cut back by 2 bases and J by 4 bases. This CDR3 is built from 14 residues. Here the CDR3 reads CASSLSGGADTQYF. DNA of the CDR3: TGTGCCAGCAGCTTATCGGGAGGAGCAGATACGCAGTATTTT.

The V gene is TRBV14, the J gene TRBJ2-7; D perhaps matches TRBD1 (7 bases). CDR1 is SGHDN, CDR2 FVKESK, per germline. CDR3 length: 15 amino acids. V lost 1 base to trimming and J lost 2 bases, with 12 bases between them. The DNA for the CDR3 is TGTGCCAGCAGCCAAGCGGGGGACAGTCCCTACGAGCAGTACTTC. It specifies CASSQAGDSPYEQYF.

CDR3 amino acids: CASSAFTGTGGETQYF. Written as DNA, the CDR3 is TGTGCCAGCAGTGCCTTTACCGGGACAGGGGGGGAGACCCAGTACTTC. The rearrangement joins TRBV25-1 to TRBJ2-5; 11 bases are a match to TRBD1. Germline loops: CDR1 MGHDK, CDR2 SYGVNS. The CDR3 extends over 16 amino acids. With 4 bases clipped from V and 5 bases from J, the junction kept 9 bases outside the gene matches.

This sequence joins TRBV7-9 and TRBJ1-2; D is unclear. Germline-derived CDR1 and CDR2 are SEHNR and FQNEAQ (reference sequence). Trimming shortened V by 2 bases and J by 5 bases, and 9 bases separated the two germline ends. The CDR3 is 13 amino acids. CDR3 nucleotide sequence: TGTGCCAGCAGCTTACTTACGGGTTATGGCTACACCTTC. Encoded protein: CASSLLTGYGYTF.

This clone was found once. This chain connects TRBV7-2 to TRBJ2-7, with 9 nucleotides matching TRBD2. J was trimmed by 6 bases and V by 1 base; bases with no gene match: 1. Germline V gene lookup returns CDR1 SGHTA and CDR2 FQGNSA. The length of the CDR3 is 13 residues. The CDR3 sequence: CASSLGGRAEQYF. The CDR3 coding sequence is TGTGCCAGCAGCTTAGGCGGGAGGGCCGAGCAGTACTTC.

The chain joins TRBV5-1 to TRBJ1-1; the match to TRBD1 covers 8 bases. Germline V gene data show CDR1 as SGHRS and CDR2 as YFSETQ. The CDR3 consists of 16 residues. V trimming: 0 bases; J trimming: 1 base; junction bases outside the gene matches: 5. CDR3 protein: CASSLVMGTGNTEAFF. The CDR3 DNA reads as TGCGCCAGCAGCTTGGTCATGGGGACAGGGAACACTGAAGCTTTCTTT.

This rearrangement joins TRBV6-5 to TRBJ1-2; D is unresolved. From germline, CDR1 is MNHEY and CDR2 SVGAGI. The V end lost 8 bases, the J end lost 3 bases, and 7 bases lay between the germline ends. The CDR3 contains 11 residues. The CDR3 protein is CASEKDYGYTF. The DNA of the CDR3 is TGTGCCAGCGAAAAGGACTATGGCTACACCTTC.